The present TCR beta chain was sequenced within a study of cytomegalovirus exposure and HLA in healthy donors. In the PCR, 60 Vbeta and 13 Jbeta primers were used. Clones were sequenced by immunoSEQ multiplex PCR, and TCRdb holds only the in-frame ones, with some missing. Of about 170,000 clones listed, over 75% are singletons. The sequence was collected from a man aged 40-49 years in good health and CMV-seropositive. Sequenced: PBMCs.

The CDR3, as DNA: TGTGCCAGCTCAACCGGCAACAGGGGTTCAGAAAAACTGTTTTTT. Residues: CASSTGNRGSEKLFF. The chain is built from TRBV18 and TRBJ1-4; 7 bases match TRBD1. Losses at the gene ends were 5 bases for V and 8 bases for J; bases not matched to a gene: 11. Germline V gene data show CDR1 as KGHSH and CDR2 as LQKENI. The CDR3 is 15 amino acids.